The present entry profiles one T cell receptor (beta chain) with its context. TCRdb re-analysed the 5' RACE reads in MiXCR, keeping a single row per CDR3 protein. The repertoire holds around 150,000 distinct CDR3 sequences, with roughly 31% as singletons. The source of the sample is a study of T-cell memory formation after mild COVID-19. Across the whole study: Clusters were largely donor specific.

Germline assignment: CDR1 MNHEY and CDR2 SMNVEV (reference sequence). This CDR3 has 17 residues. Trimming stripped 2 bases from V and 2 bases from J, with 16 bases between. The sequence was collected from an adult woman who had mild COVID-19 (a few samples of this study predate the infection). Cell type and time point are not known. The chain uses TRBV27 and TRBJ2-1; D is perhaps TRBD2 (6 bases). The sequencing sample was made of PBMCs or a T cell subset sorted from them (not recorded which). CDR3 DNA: TGTGCCAGCAGTTTACGGGTTTACGGGAGTGCCTACAATGAGCAGTTCTTC. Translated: CASSLRVYGSAYNEQFF.